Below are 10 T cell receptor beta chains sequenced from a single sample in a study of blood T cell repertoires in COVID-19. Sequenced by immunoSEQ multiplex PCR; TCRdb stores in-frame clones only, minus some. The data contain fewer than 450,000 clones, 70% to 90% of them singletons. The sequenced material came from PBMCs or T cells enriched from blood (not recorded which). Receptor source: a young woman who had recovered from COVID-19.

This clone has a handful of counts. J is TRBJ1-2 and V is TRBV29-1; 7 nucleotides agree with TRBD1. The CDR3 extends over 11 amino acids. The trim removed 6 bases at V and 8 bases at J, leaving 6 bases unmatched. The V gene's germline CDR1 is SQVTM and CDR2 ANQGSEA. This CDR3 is CSVTTGFGYTF. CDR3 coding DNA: TGCAGCGTGACGACAGGGTTCGGCTACACCTTC.

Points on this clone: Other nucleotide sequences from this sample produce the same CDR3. Written as DNA, the CDR3 is TGTGCCAGCAGTTACCGGGGAACCGGGGAGCTGTTTTTT. Translating it yields CASSYRGTGELFF. The rearrangement uses TRBV6-5 and TRBJ2-2; D perhaps matches TRBD2 (5 bases). Looked up from germline, CDR1 is MNHEY and CDR2 is SVGAGI. The CDR3 sequence is 13 residues long. The V end lost 2 bases, the J end lost 5 bases, and 6 bases lay between the germline ends.

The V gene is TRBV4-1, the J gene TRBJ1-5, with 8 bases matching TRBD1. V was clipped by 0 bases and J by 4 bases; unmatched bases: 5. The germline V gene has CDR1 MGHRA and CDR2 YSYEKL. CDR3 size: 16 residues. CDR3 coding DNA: TGCGCCAGCAGCCAAGATGGTGGGACAGGTAATCAGCCCCAGCATTTT. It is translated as CASSQDGGTGNQPQHF.

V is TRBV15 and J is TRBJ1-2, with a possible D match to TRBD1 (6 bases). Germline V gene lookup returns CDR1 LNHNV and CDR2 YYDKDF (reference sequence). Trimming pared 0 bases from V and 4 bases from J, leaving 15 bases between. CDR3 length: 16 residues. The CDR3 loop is CATSRDLNRDGYGYTF. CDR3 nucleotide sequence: TGTGCCACCAGCAGAGATCTAAACAGGGACGGCTATGGCTACACCTTC.

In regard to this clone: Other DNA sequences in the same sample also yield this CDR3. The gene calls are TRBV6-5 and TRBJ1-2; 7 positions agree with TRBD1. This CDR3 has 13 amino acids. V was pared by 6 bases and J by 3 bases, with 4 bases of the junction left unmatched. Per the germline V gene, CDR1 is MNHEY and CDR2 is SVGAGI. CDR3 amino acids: CASRPDRDYGYTF. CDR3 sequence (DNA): TGTGCCAGCAGGCCCGACAGGGACTATGGCTACACCTTC.

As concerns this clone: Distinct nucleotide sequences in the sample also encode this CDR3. The CDR3 is CASSLGQGNYGYTF. As DNA, the CDR3 is TGTGCCAGCAGCTTGGGGCAGGGGAACTATGGCTACACCTTC. The chain uses TRBV5-4 and TRBJ1-2; D perhaps matches TRBD1 (6 bases). This CDR3 is 14 amino acids long. The germline V gene has CDR1 SGHNT and CDR2 YYREEE (reference sequence). V gave up 0 bases and J gave up 2 bases, with 8 bases separating them.

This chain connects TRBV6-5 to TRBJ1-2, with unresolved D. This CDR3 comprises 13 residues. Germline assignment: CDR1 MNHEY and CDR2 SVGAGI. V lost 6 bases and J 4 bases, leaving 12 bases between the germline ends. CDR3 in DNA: TGTGCCAGCAGAAAAACAGAGACCTATGGCTACACCTTC. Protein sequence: CASRKTETYGYTF.

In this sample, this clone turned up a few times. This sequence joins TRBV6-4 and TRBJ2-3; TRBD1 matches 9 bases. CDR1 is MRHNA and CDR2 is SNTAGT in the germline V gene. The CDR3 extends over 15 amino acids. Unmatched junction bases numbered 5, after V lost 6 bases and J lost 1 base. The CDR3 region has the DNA TGTGCCAGCAGCGACCGACAGGGGGGCACAGATACGCAGTATTTT. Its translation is CASSDRQGGTDTQYF.

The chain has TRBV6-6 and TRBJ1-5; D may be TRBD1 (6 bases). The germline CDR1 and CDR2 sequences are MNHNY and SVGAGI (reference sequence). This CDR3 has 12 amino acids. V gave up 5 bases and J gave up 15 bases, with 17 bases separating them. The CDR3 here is CASSTRDTLGHF. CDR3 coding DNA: TGTGCCAGCAGTACCCGGGACACCCTCGGGCATTTT.

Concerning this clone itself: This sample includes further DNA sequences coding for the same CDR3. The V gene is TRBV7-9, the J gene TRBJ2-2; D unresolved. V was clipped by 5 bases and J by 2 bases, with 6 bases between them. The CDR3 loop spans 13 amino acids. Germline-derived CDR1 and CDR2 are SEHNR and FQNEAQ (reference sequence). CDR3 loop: CASSPGNTGELFF. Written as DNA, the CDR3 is TGTGCCAGCAGCCCGGGTAACACCGGGGAGCTGTTTTTT.